These 8 T cell receptor beta chains were sequenced from one sample in a study of control samples from healthy donors and cancer patients. Profiling relied on immunoSEQ multiplex PCR, and the TCRdb table lists in-frame clones only, not all of them. In the table there are 71,000 or so clones, about 90% of which are singletons. The sample taken for sequencing was PBMCs. These receptors originate from a man in his fifties or sixties with lung cancer.

V gene TRBV5-1 combines with J gene TRBJ1-3; D possibly corresponds to TRBD1 (6 bases). CDR3 length equals 17 residues. V lost 0 bases and J 4 bases, leaving 17 bases between the germline ends. The germline V gene has CDR1 SGHRS and CDR2 YFSETQ. The CDR3 bases are TGCGCCAGCAGCTTGGAGTTGAACAGGGCGGCCGGAAACACCATATATTTT. This sequence encodes CASSLELNRAAGNTIYF.

The CDR3 DNA reads as TGTGCCAGCAGCTCGGACAGGGCGGGAAACACCATATATTTT. Residues: CASSSDRAGNTIYF. This sequence joins TRBV5-4 and TRBJ1-3; 8 bases map to TRBD1. The length of the CDR3 is 14 residues. After removal of 3 bases from V and 4 bases from J, the junction contained 3 bases not matched to a gene. The V gene's germline CDR1 is SGHNT and CDR2 YYREEE (reference sequence).

The chain couples TRBV5-6 to TRBJ2-1; TRBD1 aligns across 10 bases. Germline V gene lookup returns CDR1 SGHDT and CDR2 YYEEEE. The CDR3 loop spans 16 amino acids. Germline trimming cut 4 bases from V and 4 bases from J; bases unmatched to any gene: 8. The CDR3 spells CASSVDRGLGYNEQFF. As DNA, the CDR3 is TGTGCCAGCAGCGTAGACAGGGGGCTCGGATACAATGAGCAGTTCTTC.

This clone is medium-sized within its sample. The chain carries TRBV7-9 and TRBJ2-2; D is possibly TRBD1 or TRBD2 (6 bases each). This CDR3 has 14 residues. In germline, CDR1 is SEHNR, CDR2 FQNEAQ (reference sequence). The ends were cut back, 1 base at V and 6 bases at J, with 9 bases in the middle. The DNA of the CDR3 is TGTGCCAGCAGCTTAGACGGGGGCGCCGGGGAGCTGTTTTTT. Translation: CASSLDGGAGELFF.

The chain links TRBV3-1 (or the pseudogene TRBV3-2) to TRBJ1-3; D is unclear. Trimming removed 3 bases at V and 4 bases at J, with 7 bases between. Per the germline V gene, CDR1 is LGHDT and CDR2 is YNNKEL (reference sequence). The CDR3 spans 13 residues. The CDR3 nucleotides are TGTGCCAGCAGCCAGTCAAGAGGAAACACCATATATTTT. Translation: CASSQSRGNTIYF.

The CDR3 DNA reads TGTGCCAGCAGCACCCTGACAGACAGGGTAGGTTCACCCCTCCACTTT. The encoded protein is CASSTLTDRVGSPLHF. The V and J genes are TRBV5-6 and TRBJ1-6; TRBD1 aligns across 7 bases. J gave up 9 bases and V 4 bases, and 13 bases lay outside the gene matches. This CDR3 region has 16 residues. Germline V gene data show CDR1 as SGHDT and CDR2 as YYEEEE.

CDR3 in DNA: TGTGCCATAAGCCAGGGACTAGCGGTGGTCACCCAGTACTTC. Amino acids: CAISQGLAVVTQYF. The rearrangement joins TRBV2 to TRBJ2-5, with 11 bases fitting TRBD2. CDR1 and CDR2 from the germline V gene are SNHLY and FYNNEI. The CDR3 runs to 14 residues. After removal of 10 bases from V and 8 bases from J, the junction contained 12 bases not matched to a gene.

The chain has TRBV24-1 and TRBJ2-2, with D possibly TRBD1 on 6 matching bases. Per the germline V gene, CDR1 is KGHDR and CDR2 is SFDVKD. This CDR3 spans 16 amino acids. V gave up 5 bases and J gave up 0 bases, with 12 bases separating them. DNA for the CDR3: TGTGCCACCAGTGTAAGCCAGGGGTCGAACACCGGGGAGCTGTTTTTT. It is translated as CATSVSQGSNTGELFF.